This entry lists 18 T cell receptor beta chains sequenced from one sample in a study of blood T cell repertoires in COVID-19. The assay was immunoSEQ multiplex PCR, and TCRdb's table has in-frame clones only and misses some. The table shows approximately 250,000 clones, with around 90% occurring only once. Input material: PBMCs or T cells enriched from blood (not recorded which). These receptors were taken from a man in his forties who had been exposed to COVID-19.

This chain connects TRBV7-9 to TRBJ2-3; D uncertain. V lost 4 bases and J lost 0, with 11 bases in between. The CDR3 totals 15 residues. CDR1 and CDR2 (germline): SEHNR, FQNEAQ (reference sequence). CDR3 in DNA: TGTGCCAGCAGCTACGGAGTCGCTAGCACAGATACGCAGTATTTT. Its protein product is CASSYGVASTDTQYF.

Only one count was recorded for this clone. This rearrangement joins TRBV10-3 to TRBJ1-5; TRBD1 matches 8 bases. CDR3 length: 13 residues. Unmatched junction bases numbered 5, after V lost 8 bases and J lost 5 bases. Per the germline V gene, CDR1 is ENHRY and CDR2 is SYGVKD. This CDR3 is CAIGQGTDQPQHF. CDR3 nucleotides: TGTGCCATCGGACAGGGCACGGATCAGCCCCAGCATTTT.

The chain recombines TRBV4-3 with TRBJ1-5, with D hard to call. Germline V gene sequence: CDR1 LGHNA, CDR2 YSLEER. The CDR3 has 15 residues. The V gene lost 3 bases and the J gene lost 0 bases, with 9 bases spanning the gap. The CDR3 spells CASSQGRHSNQPQHF. The CDR3 DNA is TGCGCCAGCAGCCAGGGTCGACATAGCAATCAGCCCCAGCATTTT.

The V and J genes are TRBV7-9 and TRBJ1-3; 8 bases are a match to TRBD1. V trimming: 10 bases; J trimming: 4 bases; junction bases outside the gene matches: 6. CDR3 length equals 13 residues. CDR1 is SEHNR, CDR2 FQNEAQ, per germline (reference sequence). Here the CDR3 DNA reads TGTGCCACCAGGGGGCGAGAAGGAAACACCATATATTTT. This sequence encodes CATRGREGNTIYF.

The chain couples TRBV7-2 to TRBJ1-2; D is perhaps TRBD1 (5 bases). V shed 1 base and J shed 10 bases, with 13 bases lying between them. The CDR3 is 13 amino acids. CDR1 is SGHTA and CDR2 is FQGNSA in the germline V gene. The CDR3 sequence: CASSLVGGEYYTF. The CDR3 nucleotides read TGTGCCAGCAGCTTAGTCGGGGGAGAATACTACACCTTC.

CDR3 loop: CASSVGAGNTEAFF. CDR3 nucleotide sequence: TGTGCCAGCAGCGTAGGGGCAGGGAACACTGAAGCTTTCTTT. The chain combines TRBV9 with TRBJ1-1; D is undetermined. CDR3 length: 14 amino acids. In germline, CDR1 is SGDLS, CDR2 YYNGEE. V was clipped by 0 bases and J by 1 base, with 7 bases between them.

The V gene is TRBV5-5, the J gene TRBJ1-3; no clear D. Trimming pared 3 bases from V and 0 bases from J, leaving 10 bases between. Germline V gene data show CDR1 as SGHKS and CDR2 as YYEKEE (reference sequence). The CDR3 is 15 residues long. CDR3: CASSSTDFSGNTIYF. CDR3 in DNA: TGTGCCAGCAGCTCCACGGACTTCTCTGGAAACACCATATATTTT.

The chain is built from TRBV7-3 and TRBJ1-1; D remains ambiguous. V lost 5 bases and J 0 bases, leaving 7 bases between the germline ends. This CDR3 spans 13 amino acids. Germline V gene lookup returns CDR1 SGHTA and CDR2 FQGTGA. CDR3 sequence: CASSGAMNTEAFF. CDR3 sequence (DNA): TGTGCCAGCAGCGGAGCCATGAACACTGAAGCTTTCTTT.

This clone was recorded only once. The chain is built from TRBV6-1 and TRBJ2-5; 9 bases map to TRBD2. Trimming took 7 bases from V and 10 from J; bases not matched to a gene: 10. Germline CDR1 and CDR2: MNHNS and SASEGT. This CDR3 has 13 residues. CDR3 in amino acids: CASNPSGKVDQYF. The CDR3 DNA is TGTGCCAGCAATCCTAGCGGGAAGGTGGACCAGTACTTC.

The chain recombines TRBV13 with TRBJ1-2; TRBD1 matches 8 bases. The CDR3 contains 15 residues. Looked up from germline, CDR1 is PRHDT and CDR2 is FYEKMQ (reference sequence). The trim removed 1 base at V and 3 bases at J, leaving 4 bases unmatched. CDR3 in amino acids: CASSLEAGGDYGYTF. The CDR3 region has the DNA TGTGCCAGCAGCTTAGAAGCAGGGGGCGACTATGGCTACACCTTC.

This clone has only a few counts. The chain is built from TRBV3-1 (or the pseudogene TRBV3-2) and TRBJ2-7; 7 bases agree with TRBD2. The CDR3 totals 16 residues. Losses at the gene ends were 4 bases for V and 0 bases for J; bases not matched to a gene: 9. CDR1 and CDR2 from the germline V gene are LGHDT and YNNKEL (reference sequence). The CDR3: CASSRHSSGGSYEQYF. The CDR3 DNA reads as TGTGCCAGCAGCCGCCACTCTAGCGGAGGCTCCTACGAGCAGTACTTC.

V is TRBV30 and J is TRBJ1-1, with TRBD1 as a possible D gene (6 bases). The CDR3 is 14 residues long. CDR1 and CDR2 (germline): GTSNPN, SVGIG (reference sequence). The V end was cut by 8 bases, the J end by 0 bases, with 16 bases between. CDR3 region: CARRDNLLNTEAFF. DNA for the CDR3: TGTGCCCGTCGGGACAACCTTTTGAACACTGAAGCTTTCTTT.

This clone was picked up one time. The chain employs TRBV6-4 and TRBJ2-1, with 7 bases identical to TRBD2. CDR1 and CDR2 from the germline V gene are MRHNA and SNTAGT. The CDR3 sequence is 16 residues long. J gave up 4 bases and V 0 bases, and 6 bases lay outside the gene matches. CDR3 region: CASSDSIRGGYNEQFF. Here the CDR3 DNA reads TGTGCCAGCAGTGACTCGATTCGGGGAGGGTACAATGAGCAGTTCTTC.

The V gene is TRBV19, the J gene TRBJ1-1, with a possible D match to TRBD1 (6 bases). This CDR3 is built from 13 residues. The germline CDR1 and CDR2 sequences are LNHDA and SQIVND (reference sequence). The V gene lost 6 bases and the J gene lost 7 bases, with 15 bases spanning the gap. CDR3 residues: CASSPGGAGEAFF. CDR3 DNA: TGTGCCAGTAGCCCTGGGGGGGCTGGTGAAGCTTTCTTT. The full variable domain, rest sourced from reference TRBV19 and TRBJ1-1, is DGGITQSPKYLFRKEGQNVTLSCEQNLNHDAMYWYRQDPGQGLRLIYYSQIVNDFQKGDIAEGYSVSREKKESFPLTVTSAQKNPTAFYLCASSPGGAGEAFFGQGTRLTVV.

This clone appeared a single time. The V gene is TRBV6-2 or TRBV6-3, the J gene TRBJ2-5; unclear D gene. CDR1 and CDR2 from the germline V gene are MNHEY and SVGEGT. Trimming cost V 4 bases and J 2 bases, with 11 bases left between them. The CDR3 runs to 14 residues. CDR3 sequence: CASSSYSLQETQYF. CDR3 bases: TGTGCCAGCAGTTCCTATTCATTACAAGAGACCCAGTACTTC.

The chain is built from TRBV18 and TRBJ2-5; the match to TRBD2 covers 8 bases. CDR3 length: 16 amino acids. V lost 1 base, J lost 5 bases, and 9 bases stayed unmatched. Germline CDR1 is KGHSH and CDR2 is LQKENI. The CDR3 here is CASSPRLGAGVETQYF. The CDR3 nucleotides read TGTGCCAGCTCACCACGACTAGGAGCGGGAGTTGAGACCCAGTACTTC.

J is TRBJ1-2 and V is TRBV5-5; D perhaps matches TRBD1 (6 bases). Germline V CDR1 and CDR2: SGHKS, YYEKEE (reference sequence). Trimming removed 0 bases from V and 5 bases from J, with 11 bases in between. The CDR3 has 14 amino acids. The DNA of the CDR3 is TGTGCCAGCAGCTTGGAGACAGGCACATATGGCTACACCTTC. It yields the protein CASSLETGTYGYTF.

The chain recombines TRBV6-4 with TRBJ2-1, with 9 nucleotides matching TRBD1. Germline V gene data show CDR1 as MRHNA and CDR2 as SNTAGT. After removal of 6 bases from V and 3 bases from J, the junction contained 12 bases not matched to a gene. This CDR3 has 17 residues. The CDR3 is CASRENPGTGFYNEQFF. The CDR3 nucleotides are TGTGCCAGCAGAGAGAATCCCGGGACAGGGTTCTACAATGAGCAGTTCTTC.